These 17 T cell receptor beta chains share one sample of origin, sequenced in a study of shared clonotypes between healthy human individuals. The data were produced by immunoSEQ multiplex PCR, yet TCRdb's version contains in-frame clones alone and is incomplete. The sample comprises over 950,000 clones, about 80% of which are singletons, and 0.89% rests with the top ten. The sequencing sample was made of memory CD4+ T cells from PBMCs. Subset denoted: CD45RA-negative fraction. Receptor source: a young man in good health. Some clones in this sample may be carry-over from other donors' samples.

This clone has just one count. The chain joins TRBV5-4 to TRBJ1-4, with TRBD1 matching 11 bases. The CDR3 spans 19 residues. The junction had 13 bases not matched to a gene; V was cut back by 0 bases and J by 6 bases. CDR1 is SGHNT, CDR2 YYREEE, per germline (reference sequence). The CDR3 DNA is TGTGCCAGCAGCTTGGGAGGACAGGGGGCTAGTGGGTTCGATGAAAAACTGTTTTTT. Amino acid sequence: CASSLGGQGASGFDEKLFF.

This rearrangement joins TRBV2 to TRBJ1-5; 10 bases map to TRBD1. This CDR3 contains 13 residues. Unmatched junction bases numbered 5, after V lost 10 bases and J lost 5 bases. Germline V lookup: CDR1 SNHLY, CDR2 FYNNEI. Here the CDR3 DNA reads TGTGCCACGACCGGGACAGGGGATCAGCCCCAGCATTTT. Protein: CATTGTGDQPQHF.

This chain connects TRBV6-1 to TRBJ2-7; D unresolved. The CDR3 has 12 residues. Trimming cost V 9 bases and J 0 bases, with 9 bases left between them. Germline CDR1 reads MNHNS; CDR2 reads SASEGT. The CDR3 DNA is TGTGCCAGTGCACAGAGCTCCTACGAGCAGTACTTC. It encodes CASAQSSYEQYF.

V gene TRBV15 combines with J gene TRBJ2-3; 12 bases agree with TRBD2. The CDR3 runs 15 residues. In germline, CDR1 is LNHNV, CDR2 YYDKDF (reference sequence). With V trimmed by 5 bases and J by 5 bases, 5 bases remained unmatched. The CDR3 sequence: CATSLAGGRGDTQYF. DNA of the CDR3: TGTGCCACCAGCCTAGCGGGAGGGCGGGGAGATACGCAGTATTTT.

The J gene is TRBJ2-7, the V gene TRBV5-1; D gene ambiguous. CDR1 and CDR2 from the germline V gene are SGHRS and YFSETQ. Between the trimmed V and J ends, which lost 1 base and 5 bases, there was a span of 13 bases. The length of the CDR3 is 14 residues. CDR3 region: CASSLSQHWDEQYF. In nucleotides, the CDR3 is TGCGCCAGCAGCTTGAGTCAGCATTGGGACGAGCAGTACTTC.

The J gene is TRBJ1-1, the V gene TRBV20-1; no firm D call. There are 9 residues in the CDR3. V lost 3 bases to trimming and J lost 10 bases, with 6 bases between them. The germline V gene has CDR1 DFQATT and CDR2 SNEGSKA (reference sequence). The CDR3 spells CSASGTAFF. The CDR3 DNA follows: TGCAGTGCTAGCGGCACAGCTTTCTTT.

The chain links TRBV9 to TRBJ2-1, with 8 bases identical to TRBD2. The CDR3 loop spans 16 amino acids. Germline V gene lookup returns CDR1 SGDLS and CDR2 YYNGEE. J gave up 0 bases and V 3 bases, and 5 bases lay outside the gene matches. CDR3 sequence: CASSAASGSSYNEQFF. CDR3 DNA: TGTGCCAGCAGCGCAGCGAGCGGGAGCTCCTACAATGAGCAGTTCTTC.

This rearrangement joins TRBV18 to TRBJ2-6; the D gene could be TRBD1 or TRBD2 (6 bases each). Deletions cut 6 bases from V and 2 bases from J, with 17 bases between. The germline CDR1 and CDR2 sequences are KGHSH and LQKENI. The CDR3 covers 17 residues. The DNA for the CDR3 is TGTGCCAGCTCCCTGGGGGGACAAGGGACTGGGGCCAACGTCCTGACTTTC. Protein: CASSLGGQGTGANVLTF.

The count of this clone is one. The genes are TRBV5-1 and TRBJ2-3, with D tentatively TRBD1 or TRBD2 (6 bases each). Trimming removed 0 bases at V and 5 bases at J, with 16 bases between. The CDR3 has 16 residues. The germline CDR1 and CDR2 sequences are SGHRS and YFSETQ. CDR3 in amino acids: CASSLGPGAVGDTQYF. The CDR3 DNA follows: TGCGCCAGCAGCTTGGGGCCGGGGGCTGTTGGAGATACGCAGTATTTT.

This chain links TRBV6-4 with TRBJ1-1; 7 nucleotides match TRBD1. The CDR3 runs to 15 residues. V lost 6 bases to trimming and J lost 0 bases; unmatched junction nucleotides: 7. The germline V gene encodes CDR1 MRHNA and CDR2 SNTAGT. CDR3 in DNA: TGTGCCAGCAGGGAGGGGGCGCGAGTGAACACTGAAGCTTTCTTT. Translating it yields CASREGARVNTEAFF.

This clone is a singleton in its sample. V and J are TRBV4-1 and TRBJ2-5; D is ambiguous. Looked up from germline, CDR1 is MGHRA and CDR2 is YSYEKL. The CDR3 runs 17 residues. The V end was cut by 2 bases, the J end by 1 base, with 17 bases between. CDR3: CASSQQNVLSSQETQYF. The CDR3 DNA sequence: TGCGCCAGCAGCCAACAGAACGTCTTGAGCTCCCAAGAGACCCAGTACTTC.

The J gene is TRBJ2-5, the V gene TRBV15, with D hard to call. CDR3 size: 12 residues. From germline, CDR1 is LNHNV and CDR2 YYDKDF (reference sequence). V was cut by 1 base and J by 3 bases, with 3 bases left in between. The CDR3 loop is CATSRVKETQYF. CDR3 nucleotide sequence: TGTGCCACCAGCAGAGTTAAAGAGACCCAGTACTTC.

The CDR3: CASRERGALGNEQFF. For the CDR3, the DNA is TGTGCCAGCAGGGAAAGAGGAGCCCTGGGGAATGAGCAGTTCTTC. The J gene is TRBJ2-1, the V gene TRBV6-1; D is undetermined. CDR1 is MNHNS and CDR2 is SASEGT in the germline V gene. The CDR3 contains 15 residues. Trimming cost V 6 bases and J 7 bases, with 19 bases left between them.

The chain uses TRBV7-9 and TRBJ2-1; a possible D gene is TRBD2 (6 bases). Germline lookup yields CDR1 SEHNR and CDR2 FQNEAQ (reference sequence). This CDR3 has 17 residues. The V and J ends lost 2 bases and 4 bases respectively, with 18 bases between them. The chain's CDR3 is CASSLPLGRGGYNEQFF. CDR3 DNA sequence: TGTGCCAGCAGCTTACCCCTCGGGCGGGGAGGTTACAATGAGCAGTTCTTC.

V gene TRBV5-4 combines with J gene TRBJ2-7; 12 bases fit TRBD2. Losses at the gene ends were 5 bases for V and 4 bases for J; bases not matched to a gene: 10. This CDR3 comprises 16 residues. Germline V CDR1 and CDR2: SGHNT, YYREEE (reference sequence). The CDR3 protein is CASRPGLAGSNYEQYF. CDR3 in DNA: TGTGCCAGCAGACCCGGACTAGCGGGGTCGAATTACGAGCAGTACTTC. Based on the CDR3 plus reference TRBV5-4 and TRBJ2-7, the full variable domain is ETGVTQSPTHLIKTRGQQVTLRCSSQSGHNTVSWYQQALGQGPQFIFQYYREEENGRGNFPPRFSGLQFPNYSSELNVNALELDDSALYLCASRPGLAGSNYEQYFGPGTRLTVT.

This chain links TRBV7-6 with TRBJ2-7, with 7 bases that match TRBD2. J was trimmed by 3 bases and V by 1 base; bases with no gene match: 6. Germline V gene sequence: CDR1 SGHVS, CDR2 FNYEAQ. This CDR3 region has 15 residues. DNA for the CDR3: TGTGCCAGCAGCTTAGATGCGGGAGTGGTCTACGAGCAGTACTTC. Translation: CASSLDAGVVYEQYF.

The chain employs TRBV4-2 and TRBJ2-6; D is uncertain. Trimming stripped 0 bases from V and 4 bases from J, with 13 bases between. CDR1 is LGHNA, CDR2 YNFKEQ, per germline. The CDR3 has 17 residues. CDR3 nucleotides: TGTGCCAGCAGCCAAGAAGGGAACAGAGCCGGGGCCAACGTCCTGACTTTC. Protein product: CASSQEGNRAGANVLTF.